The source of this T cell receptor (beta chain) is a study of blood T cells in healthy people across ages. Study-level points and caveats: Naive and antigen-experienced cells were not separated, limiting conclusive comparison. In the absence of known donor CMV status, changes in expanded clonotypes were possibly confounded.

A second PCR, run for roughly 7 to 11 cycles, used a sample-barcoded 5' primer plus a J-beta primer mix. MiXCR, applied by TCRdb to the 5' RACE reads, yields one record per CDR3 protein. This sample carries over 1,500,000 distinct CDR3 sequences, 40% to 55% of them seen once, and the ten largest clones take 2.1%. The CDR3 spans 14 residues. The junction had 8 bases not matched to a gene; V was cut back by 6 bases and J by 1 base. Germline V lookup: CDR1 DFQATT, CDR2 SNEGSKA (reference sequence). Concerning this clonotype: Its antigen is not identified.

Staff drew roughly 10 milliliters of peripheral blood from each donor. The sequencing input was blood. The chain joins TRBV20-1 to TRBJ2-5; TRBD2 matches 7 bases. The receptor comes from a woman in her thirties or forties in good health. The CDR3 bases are TGCAGTGCCAGGATGCGGGAGAGCCAAGAGACCCAGTACTTC. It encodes CSARMRESQETQYF.